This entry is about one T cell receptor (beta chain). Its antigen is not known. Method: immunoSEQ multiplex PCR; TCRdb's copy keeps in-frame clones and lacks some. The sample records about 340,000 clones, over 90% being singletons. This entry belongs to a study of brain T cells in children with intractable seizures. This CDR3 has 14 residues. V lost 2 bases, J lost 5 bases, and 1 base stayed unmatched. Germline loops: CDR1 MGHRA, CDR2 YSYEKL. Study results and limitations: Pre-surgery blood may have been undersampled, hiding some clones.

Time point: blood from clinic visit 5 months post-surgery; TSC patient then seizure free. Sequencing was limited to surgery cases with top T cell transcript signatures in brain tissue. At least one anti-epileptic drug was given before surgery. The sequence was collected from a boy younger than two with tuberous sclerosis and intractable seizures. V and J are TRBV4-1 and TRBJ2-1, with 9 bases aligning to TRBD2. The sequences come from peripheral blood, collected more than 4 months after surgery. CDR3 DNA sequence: TGCGCCAGCAGCCAACGACTAGCGGACAATGAGCAGTTCTTC. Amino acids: CASSQRLADNEQFF.